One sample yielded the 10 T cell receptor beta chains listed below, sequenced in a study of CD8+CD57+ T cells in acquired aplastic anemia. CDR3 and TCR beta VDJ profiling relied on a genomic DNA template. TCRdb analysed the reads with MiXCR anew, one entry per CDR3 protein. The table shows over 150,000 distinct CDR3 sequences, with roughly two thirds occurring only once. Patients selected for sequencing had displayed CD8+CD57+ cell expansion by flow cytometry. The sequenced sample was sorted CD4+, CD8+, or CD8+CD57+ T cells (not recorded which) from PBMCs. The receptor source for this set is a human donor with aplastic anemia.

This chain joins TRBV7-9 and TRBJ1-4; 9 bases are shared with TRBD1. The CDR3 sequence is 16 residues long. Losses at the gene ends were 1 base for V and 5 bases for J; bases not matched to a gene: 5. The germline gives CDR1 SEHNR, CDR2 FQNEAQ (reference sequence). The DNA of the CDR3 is TGTGCCAGCAGCTTAGACAGGGGGCTCGGGAATGAAAAACTGTTTTTT. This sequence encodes CASSLDRGLGNEKLFF. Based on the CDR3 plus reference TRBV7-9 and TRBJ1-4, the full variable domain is DTGVSQNPRHKITKRGQNVTFRCDPISEHNRLYWYRQTLGQGPEFLTYFQNEAQLEKSRLLSDRFSAERPKGSFSTLEIQRTEQGDSAMYLCASSLDRGLGNEKLFFGSGTQLSVL.

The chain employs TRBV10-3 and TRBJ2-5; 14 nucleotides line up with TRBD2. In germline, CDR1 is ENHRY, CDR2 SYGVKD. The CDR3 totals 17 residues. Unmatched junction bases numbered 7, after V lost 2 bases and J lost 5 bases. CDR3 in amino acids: CAISEEGLAGGRETQYF. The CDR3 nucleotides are TGTGCCATCAGTGAGGAAGGACTAGCGGGGGGCCGGGAGACCCAGTACTTC.

The CDR3 spells CSVEFLGTTNEKLFF. In DNA form, the CDR3 reads TGCAGCGTTGAGTTTCTGGGAACAACTAATGAAAAACTGTTTTTT. The genes are TRBV29-1 and TRBJ1-4; D uncertain. The CDR3 contains 15 residues. V lost 3 bases and J lost 0, with 11 bases in between. The germline gives CDR1 SQVTM, CDR2 ANQGSEA. Full variable domain (missing parts from reference TRBV29-1 and TRBJ1-4): SAVISQKPSRDICQRGTSLTIQCQVDSQVTMMFWYRQQPGQSLTLIATANQGSEATYESGFVIDKFPISRPNLTFSTLTVSNMSPEDSSIYLCSVEFLGTTNEKLFFGSGTQLSVL.

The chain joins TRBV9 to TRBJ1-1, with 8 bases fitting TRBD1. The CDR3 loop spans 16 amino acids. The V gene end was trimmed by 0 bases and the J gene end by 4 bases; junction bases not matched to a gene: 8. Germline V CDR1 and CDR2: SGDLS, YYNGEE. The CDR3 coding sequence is TGTGCCAGCAGCGTAGACGGAAACAGGGGGTCCACTGAAGCTTTCTTT. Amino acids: CASSVDGNRGSTEAFF.

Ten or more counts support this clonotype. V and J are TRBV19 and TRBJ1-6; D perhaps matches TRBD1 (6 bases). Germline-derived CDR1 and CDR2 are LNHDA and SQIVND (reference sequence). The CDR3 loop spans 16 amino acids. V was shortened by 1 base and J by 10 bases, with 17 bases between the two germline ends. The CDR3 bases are TGTGCCAGTAGTATAGCGGCAGGGGCCGTCGGATCACCCCTCCACTTT. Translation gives CASSIAAGAVGSPLHF.

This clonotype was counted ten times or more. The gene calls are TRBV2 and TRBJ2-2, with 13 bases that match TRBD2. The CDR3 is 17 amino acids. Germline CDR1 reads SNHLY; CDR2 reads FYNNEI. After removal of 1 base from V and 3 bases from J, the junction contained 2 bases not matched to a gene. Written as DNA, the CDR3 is TGTGCCAGCAGTGAAGTCGGGACTAGCGGGGACACCGGGGAGCTGTTTTTT. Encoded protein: CASSEVGTSGDTGELFF.

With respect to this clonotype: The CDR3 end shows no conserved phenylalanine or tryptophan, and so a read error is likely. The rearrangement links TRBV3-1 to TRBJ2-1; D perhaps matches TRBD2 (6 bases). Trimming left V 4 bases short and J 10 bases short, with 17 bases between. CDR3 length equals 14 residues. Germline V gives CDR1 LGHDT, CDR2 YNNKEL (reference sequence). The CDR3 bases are TGTGCCAGCAGCCCCGCTAGCGTCCCCAACGAGCAGTTCTAC. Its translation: CASSPASVPNEQFY.

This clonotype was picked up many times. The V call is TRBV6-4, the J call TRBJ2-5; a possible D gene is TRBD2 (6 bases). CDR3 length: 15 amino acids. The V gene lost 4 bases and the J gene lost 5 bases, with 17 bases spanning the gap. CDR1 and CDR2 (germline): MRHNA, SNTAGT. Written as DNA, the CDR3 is TGTGCCAGCAGTGCGGGGACTTCAGCCGGGGAGACCCAGTACTTC. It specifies CASSAGTSAGETQYF.

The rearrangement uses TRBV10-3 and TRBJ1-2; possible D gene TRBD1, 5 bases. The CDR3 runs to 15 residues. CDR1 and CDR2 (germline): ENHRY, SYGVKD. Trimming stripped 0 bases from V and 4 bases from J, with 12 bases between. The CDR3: CAISESGDAPYGYTF. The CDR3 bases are TGTGCCATCAGTGAGTCGGGGGACGCCCCCTATGGCTACACCTTC.

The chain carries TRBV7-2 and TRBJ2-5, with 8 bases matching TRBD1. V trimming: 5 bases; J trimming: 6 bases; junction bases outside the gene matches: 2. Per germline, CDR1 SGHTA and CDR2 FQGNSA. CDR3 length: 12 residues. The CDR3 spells CASSRDRQTQYF. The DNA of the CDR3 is TGTGCCAGCAGCCGGGACAGGCAGACCCAGTACTTC.